Shown below are 30 T cell receptor beta chains from a single sample sequenced in a study of cytomegalovirus exposure and HLA in healthy donors. 13 Jbeta primers and 60 Vbeta primers were used for the PCR. This table comes from immunoSEQ multiplex PCR, and its TCRdb copy is limited to in-frame clones, with some not included. The table has 200,000 to 250,000 clones, 80% to 90% seen once. The sequencing sample was made of PBMCs. The receptors shown here come from a man younger than 45 in good health and CMV-seronegative.

Notes on this clone: The sample carries other DNA sequences with the same CDR3. The chain combines TRBV9 with TRBJ2-3, with TRBD2 matching over 10 bases. The CDR3 length is 16 residues. V dropped 3 bases and J dropped 6; count of bases not matched to a gene: 10. Germline CDR1 SGDLS, CDR2 YYNGEE. CDR3 loop: CASSARSGGAGDTQYF. DNA of the CDR3: TGTGCCAGCAGCGCTAGGAGCGGGGGGGCCGGGGATACGCAGTATTTT.

This rearrangement joins TRBV6-5 to TRBJ1-2; D might be TRBD1 (6 bases). In germline, CDR1 is MNHEY, CDR2 SVGAGI. The CDR3 covers 13 residues. Trimming cost V 6 bases and J 2 bases, with 10 bases left between them. The CDR3 DNA is TGTGCCAGCAGGAGGGGGACGAACTATGGCTACACCTTC. It is translated as CASRRGTNYGYTF.

Remarks on this clone: This sample includes further DNA sequences coding for the same CDR3. The V and J genes are TRBV4-1 and TRBJ1-2; unclear D gene. Germline V CDR1 and CDR2: MGHRA, YSYEKL. Trimming cost V 3 bases and J 3 bases, with 14 bases left between them. This CDR3 region has 15 residues. The CDR3 region is CASSQAAAVDYGYTF. For the CDR3, the DNA is TGCGCCAGCAGCCAGGCTGCAGCGGTCGACTATGGCTACACCTTC.

V usage is TRBV10-3 and J usage is TRBJ2-3, with 9 nucleotides matching TRBD1. Germline V gene data show CDR1 as ENHRY and CDR2 as SYGVKD. Unmatched junction bases numbered 6, after V lost 4 bases and J lost 4 bases. The CDR3 is 15 amino acids. The CDR3 sequence is CAISATGGSADTQYF. CDR3 DNA: TGTGCCATCAGTGCGACAGGGGGTAGCGCAGATACGCAGTATTTT.

V is TRBV6-7 and J is TRBJ1-5; possibly TRBD1 for D (5 bases). TRBV6-7 counts as an open reading frame of uncertain function. This CDR3 contains 14 residues. V lost 7 bases and J lost 8, with 18 bases in between. In nucleotides, the CDR3 is TGTGCCAGCATTGGGGCCTACAGGTTGGAGCCCCAGCATTTT. Encoded protein: CASIGAYRLEPQHF.

The V and J genes are TRBV19 and TRBJ2-2; D might be TRBD1 (5 bases). The CDR3 covers 19 residues. Deletions cut 2 bases from V and 2 bases from J, with 21 bases between. Germline V gives CDR1 LNHDA, CDR2 SQIVND (reference sequence). The DNA of the CDR3 is TGTGCCAGTAGTATAACCTCGGGCAGGGATGTTGGTAACACCGGGGAGCTGTTTTTT. Amino acid sequence: CASSITSGRDVGNTGELFF.

As to this clone: A read error may produce the germline difference seen at one junction end. The chain links TRBV9 to TRBJ2-6; possibly TRBD2 for D (6 bases). The CDR3 spans 15 residues. CDR1 is SGDLS and CDR2 is YYNGEE in the germline V gene. The CDR3 region has the DNA TGTGCCAGCAGCCCTCGGGGGAGTGCGGCCAGCGTCCTGACTTTC. It codes for CASSPRGSAASVLTF.

The chain has TRBV6-6 and TRBJ2-3; D unclear. Germline V lookup: CDR1 MNHNY, CDR2 SVGAGI (reference sequence). Trimming took off 2 bases at V and 5 bases at J, with 5 bases between the two ends. The CDR3 contains 12 residues. This CDR3 reads CASSYGRDTQYF. The DNA of the CDR3 is TGTGCCAGCAGTTACGGTAGAGATACGCAGTATTTT.

V usage is TRBV4-3 and J usage is TRBJ1-2, with TRBD1 matching 10 bases. The germline gives CDR1 LGHNA, CDR2 YSLEER. This CDR3 has 15 amino acids. The trim removed 3 bases at V and 8 bases at J, leaving 9 bases unmatched. The CDR3 protein is CASSQDSRDRGGYTF. As DNA, the CDR3 is TGCGCCAGCAGCCAGGATAGCCGGGACAGGGGCGGCTACACCTTC.

The chain recombines TRBV7-9 with TRBJ2-7; tentative D call: TRBD2 (5 bases). Deletions cut 6 bases from V and 4 bases from J, with 16 bases between. The CDR3 length is 14 residues. The V gene's germline CDR1 is SEHNR and CDR2 FQNEAQ (reference sequence). The CDR3: CASSYAGQRYEQYF. CDR3 nucleotides: TGTGCCAGCAGTTATGCGGGCCAACGTTACGAGCAGTACTTC.

The chain is built from TRBV27 and TRBJ1-1; 7 nucleotides line up with TRBD1. The CDR3 covers 12 residues. The junction had 8 bases not matched to a gene; V was cut back by 6 bases and J by 10 bases. Germline V gene lookup returns CDR1 MNHEY and CDR2 SMNVEV (reference sequence). In nucleotides, the CDR3 is TGTGCCAGCAGAACAGTACAGGGGCGAGCTTTCTTT. Amino acid sequence: CASRTVQGRAFF.

This chain joins TRBV5-6 and TRBJ2-7, with D perhaps matching TRBD1 (6 bases). Germline CDR1 SGHDT, CDR2 YYEEEE. The CDR3 spans 14 residues. The V gene lost 5 bases and the J gene lost 1 base, with 13 bases spanning the gap. The CDR3 loop is CASRAGTSSYEQYF. The CDR3 nucleotides read TGTGCCAGCAGAGCCGGGACATCATCCTACGAGCAGTACTTC.

The J gene is TRBJ2-1, the V gene TRBV7-3; 15 bases are a match to TRBD2. This CDR3 contains 16 residues. Germline CDR1 reads SGHTA; CDR2 reads FQGTGA. Unmatched junction bases numbered 9, after V lost 5 bases and J lost 10 bases. The CDR3 spells CASSPRTSGGAQEQFF. The CDR3 DNA sequence: TGTGCCAGCAGCCCCCGGACTAGCGGGGGGGCACAGGAGCAGTTCTTC.

The V call is TRBV19, the J call TRBJ1-1, with 7 bases aligning to TRBD1. Germline CDR1 reads LNHDA; CDR2 reads SQIVND (reference sequence). V shed 7 bases and J 4 bases; nucleotides not matched to a gene: 9. The CDR3 extends over 14 amino acids. This CDR3 is CASTTGDGGTEAFF. The CDR3 DNA reads as TGTGCCAGTACAACAGGGGATGGAGGCACTGAAGCTTTCTTT.

The chain uses TRBV19 and TRBJ2-1; perhaps TRBD2 as D (6 bases). V lost 7 bases to trimming and J lost 7 bases, with 11 bases between them. This CDR3 comprises 12 residues. Germline CDR1 LNHDA, CDR2 SQIVND (reference sequence). This chain's CDR3 is CASTGTLNEQFF. The DNA for the CDR3 is TGTGCCAGTACCGGGACTTTGAATGAGCAGTTCTTC.

This sequence joins TRBV18 and TRBJ1-2, with TRBD1 identical over 7 bases. J lost 1 base, V lost 4 bases, and 3 bases had no gene match. Germline CDR1 reads KGHSH; CDR2 reads LQKENI. The CDR3 runs to 14 residues. CDR3 region: CASSRDRDNYGYTF. The CDR3 DNA reads as TGTGCCAGCTCACGAGACAGGGATAACTATGGCTACACCTTC.

The chain employs TRBV5-4 and TRBJ2-5; D possibly corresponds to TRBD2 (6 bases). The germline CDR1 and CDR2 sequences are SGHNT and YYREEE (reference sequence). Trimming stripped 0 bases from V and 5 bases from J, with 20 bases between. The CDR3 extends over 17 amino acids. The CDR3 region is CASSLGLARVRGETQYF. CDR3 DNA: TGTGCCAGCAGCTTGGGGCTAGCGAGGGTACGCGGGGAGACCCAGTACTTC.

DNA of the CDR3: TGTGCCAGCAGTGCCCTAGCGGGGGGAAACACCGGGGAGCTGTTTTTT. Protein: CASSALAGGNTGELFF. J is TRBJ2-2 and V is TRBV6-1; TRBD2 aligns across 11 bases. CDR3 length: 16 residues. Trimming took 4 bases from V and 2 from J; bases not matched to a gene: 3. Germline assignment: CDR1 MNHNS and CDR2 SASEGT.

The chain joins TRBV9 to TRBJ2-7; D ambiguous. The CDR3 is made up of 15 amino acids. V lost 0 bases and J lost 2, with 12 bases in between. From germline, CDR1 is SGDLS and CDR2 YYNGEE. The CDR3 nucleotides are TGTGCCAGCAGCGTAGGGGCAGGCACGACCTACGAGCAGTACTTC. It yields the protein CASSVGAGTTYEQYF.

This chain connects TRBV6-5 to TRBJ2-2; 11 nucleotides match TRBD2. The V segment lost 4 bases and the J segment 6 bases; nucleotides outside the gene matches: 4. Germline values: CDR1 MNHEY, CDR2 SVGAGI. The CDR3 has 15 residues. The CDR3 bases are TGTGCCAGCAGTTTTAGCGGGGGGGATTCCGGGGAGCTGTTTTTT. Residues: CASSFSGGDSGELFF.

The V call is TRBV15, the J call TRBJ2-2, with a possible D match to TRBD2 (6 bases). The V end was cut by 0 bases, the J end by 6 bases, with 8 bases between. CDR3 length equals 14 residues. Germline V lookup: CDR1 LNHNV, CDR2 YYDKDF (reference sequence). CDR3 residues: CATSRDWGAGELFF. Here the CDR3 DNA reads TGTGCCACCAGCAGAGATTGGGGGGCCGGGGAGCTGTTTTTT. The entire variable domain, with the rest obtained from reference TRBV15 and TRBJ2-2, is as follows: DAMVIQNPRYQVTQFGKPVTLSCSQTLNHNVMYWYQQKSSQAPKLLFHYYDKDFNNEADTPDNFQSRRPNTSFCFLDIRSPGLGDTAMYLCATSRDWGAGELFFGEGSRLTVL.

The V gene is TRBV18, the J gene TRBJ1-6; D is unclear. V dropped 1 base and J dropped 5 bases, with 9 bases sitting between them. The germline gives CDR1 KGHSH, CDR2 LQKENI. The CDR3 totals 15 residues. CDR3 amino acids: CASSPQAEDNSPLHF. In nucleotides, the CDR3 is TGTGCCAGCTCACCACAGGCAGAGGATAATTCACCCCTCCACTTT.

This clone turned up a few times. This sequence joins TRBV28 and TRBJ1-2; D not resolved. The germline V gene has CDR1 MDHEN and CDR2 SYDVKM. V lost 8 bases to trimming and J lost 3 bases, with 10 bases between them. The CDR3 totals 12 residues. Here the CDR3 DNA reads TGTGCCAGCTCATCCCGGGACTATGGCTACACCTTC. The encoded protein is CASSSRDYGYTF.

The V gene is TRBV6-5, the J gene TRBJ2-5; D may be TRBD1 (6 bases). The better agreement between TRBJ2-7 and the DNA end casts doubt on the J call. The V gene's germline CDR1 is MNHEY and CDR2 SVGAGI. The CDR3 totals 14 residues. Here the CDR3 reads CASSSGTPSYEQYF. The CDR3 bases are TGTGCCAGCAGTTCCGGGACACCTTCCTACGAGCAGTACTTC.

The table lists this clone with a count of one. The CDR3 is CASSESQAPTYEQYF. The CDR3 DNA follows: TGTGCCAGCAGTGAATCCCAGGCCCCTACCTACGAGCAGTACTTC. The rearrangement links TRBV2 to TRBJ2-7; D not certain. CDR1 and CDR2 (germline): SNHLY, FYNNEI. This CDR3 region has 15 residues. Trimming took off 2 bases at V and 2 bases at J, with 13 bases between the two ends.

This clone has just one count. The chain couples TRBV27 to TRBJ1-3, with 9 nucleotides matching TRBD1. CDR1 and CDR2 from the germline V gene are MNHEY and SMNVEV (reference sequence). CDR3 length: 13 residues. Trimming removed 8 bases from V and 3 bases from J; junction bases left unmatched: 2. The CDR3: CASWTGVGNTIYF. CDR3 DNA: TGTGCCAGCTGGACAGGGGTTGGAAACACCATATATTTT.

This clone was recorded only once. The V and J genes are TRBV10-2 and TRBJ2-2; D uncertain. The CDR3 is 12 residues long. Trimming stripped 7 bases from V and 6 bases from J, with 9 bases between. CDR1 WSHSY and CDR2 SAAADI come from the germline V gene. CDR3 protein: CASKARSGELFF. In DNA form, the CDR3 reads TGCGCCAGCAAAGCTCGATCCGGGGAGCTGTTTTTT.

This chain joins TRBV11-2 and TRBJ1-2, with a weak D call TRBD1 (5 bases). There are 13 residues in the CDR3. Trimming cost V 2 bases and J 2 bases, with 6 bases left between them. Per germline, CDR1 SGHAT and CDR2 FQNNGV. The CDR3 protein is CASSLQGNYGYTF. As DNA, the CDR3 is TGTGCCAGCAGCTTACAGGGAAACTATGGCTACACCTTC.

The rearrangement uses TRBV28 and TRBJ1-6, with 8 bases matching TRBD1. J gave up 9 bases and V 7 bases, and 8 bases lay outside the gene matches. The CDR3 loop spans 14 amino acids. Germline assignment: CDR1 MDHEN and CDR2 SYDVKM. DNA of the CDR3: TGTGCCAGCAAACCGGGACAGGTTGTTTCACCCCTCCACTTT. Protein product: CASKPGQVVSPLHF.

The J gene is TRBJ1-6, the V gene TRBV14; 10 bases match TRBD1. The V segment lost 4 bases and the J segment 7 bases; nucleotides outside the gene matches: 1. Germline CDR1 is SGHDN and CDR2 is FVKESK. The CDR3 is made up of 14 amino acids. DNA for the CDR3: TGTGCCAGCAGCCCGACAGGGGGCAATTCACCCCTCCACTTT. Translating it yields CASSPTGGNSPLHF. Looking up the rest from reference TRBV14 and TRBJ1-6 gives the full variable domain: EAGVTQFPSHSVIEKGQTVTLRCDPISGHDNLYWYRRVMGKEIKFLLHFVKESKQDESGMPNNRFLAERTGGTYSTLKVQPAELEDSGVYFCASSPTGGNSPLHFGNGTRLTVT.